This entry concerns a single T cell receptor beta chain. This CDR3 has 15 residues. The germline gives CDR1 SGHRS, CDR2 YFSETQ. V was clipped by 0 bases and J by 0 bases, with 6 bases between them. This sample stems from a study of blood T cell repertoires in COVID-19. This table comes from immunoSEQ multiplex PCR, and its TCRdb copy is limited to in-frame clones, with some not included. Among approximately 530,000 clones listed, roughly nine tenths were seen once. The sequence was collected from a woman in her forties or fifties with COVID-19, enrolled during active disease. Sequencing was done on a sample of peripheral blood. The rearrangement joins TRBV5-1 to TRBJ2-2; D may be TRBD2 (5 bases). The CDR3 nucleotides read TGCGCCAGCAGCTTGGATAGCGCGAACACCGGGGAGCTGTTTTTT. Translated, it gives CASSLDSANTGELFF. The full variable domain, rest sourced from reference TRBV5-1 and TRBJ2-2, is KAGVTQTPRYLIKTRGQQVTLSCSPISGHRSVSWYQQTPGQGLQFLFEYFSETQRNKGNFPGRFSGRQFSNSRSEMNVSTLELGDSALYLCASSLDSANTGELFFGEGSRLTVL.